The TCR beta chain described here comes from a study of blood T cell repertoires in COVID-19. Study background: PBMCs, B-cell-depleted T cells, or T cells were the source of the cDNA or gDNA that made up the material.

The CDR3 is made up of 14 amino acids. The germline V gene has CDR1 MDHEN and CDR2 SYDVKM. Trimming took 6 bases from V and 3 from J, leaving 13 bases between them. Original data processing: For nucleated cells, counts were estimated from reference gene primer amplification. Using immunoSEQ multiplex PCR, the repertoire was profiled, and TCRdb retains in-frame clones only, with some absent. The V and J calls and the clone size are those of that table, but D and trimming were determined from the DNA. This table has around 97,000 clones, about 88% appearing once. This receptor was taken from a human donor in a cohort sampled during active COVID-19. The V and J genes are TRBV28 and TRBJ2-3, with D possibly matching TRBD2 (6 bases). Material: peripheral blood. The CDR3: CASRRGRGTDTQYF. The CDR3 bases are TGTGCCAGCAGAAGGGGACGGGGGACAGATACGCAGTATTTT.